These T cell receptor beta chains were read from a single sample in a study of cytomegalovirus exposure and HLA in healthy donors. The data were produced by immunoSEQ multiplex PCR, yet TCRdb's version contains in-frame clones alone and is incomplete. The repertoire has around 150,000 clones, roughly 76% of them found once; the top ten carry about 1.3%. Source material: PBMCs. The receptors come from a man aged 55 to 70 in good health and CMV-seronegative. The CDR3 runs from the conserved cysteine through the conserved F or W. Expanded clones get a size class; other rows say once, few or many, or leave the size out.

TRBV5-1,-,18,CASSLDRGLRAGGPLQVF
TRBV28,-,14,CASSIQGRAETQYF
TRBV15,-,15,CATSRLTQGDNEQFF
TRBV19,-,16,CASSMDRARGNQPQHF
TRBV2,-,11,CASSLQETQYF
TRBV19,few,14,CASSSHRVGNTIYF
TRBV19,-,15,CASSIRGRGSETQYF
TRBV5-5,-,14,CASSLGQMNTEAFF
TRBV9,few,16,CASSPRLAGARNEQYF
TRBV18,-,14,CASSWDRENTEAFF